This T cell receptor beta chain was sequenced for a study of cytomegalovirus exposure and HLA in healthy donors. Study-wide results and caveats: Cytomegalovirus association was listed for about 170 TCR beta chains. Reportedly, cytomegalovirus status was diagnosed with high sensitivity and specificity. A few chains tied to CMV proved CMV antigen-specific in vitro. Usually a TCR sequence was rare, but some public TCRs were found in many donors.

Concerning this clone: Antigen: not known.

Germline V gene sequence: CDR1 SGHNT, CDR2 YYREEE (reference sequence). V was pared by 0 bases and J by 5 bases, with 9 bases of the junction left unmatched. The CDR3 has 18 amino acids. TCRdb keeps only in-frame clones here, not all; method: immunoSEQ multiplex PCR. The sample lists about 220,000 clones, 80% to 90% occurring once. This chain links TRBV5-4 with TRBJ2-2; 11 bases fit TRBD2. The sequenced sample was PBMCs. The clonotype was recovered from a woman aged 18 to 35 in good health and CMV-seronegative. CDR3 region: CASSLVGLAGGKTGELFF. For the CDR3, the DNA is TGTGCCAGCAGCTTGGTTGGCCTAGCGGGAGGAAAGACCGGGGAGCTGTTTTTT.